Shown below are 17 T cell receptor beta chains from a single sample sequenced in a study of cytotoxic CD8 clonotypes in ibrutinib-treated CLL. The method was immunoSEQ multiplex PCR; TCRdb's version includes in-frame clones alone and lacks a portion of them. Among about 130,000 clones, over 60% were seen once, and the ten largest hold 13%. This material consisted of PBMCs, taken after 12 months of ibrutinib treatment. All receptors derive from a human donor with chronic lymphocytic leukemia.

CDR3 nucleotides: TGTGCCAGCAGCCTCGTAGCGGGAGGGTCGTACAATGAGCAGTTCTTC. As protein: CASSLVAGGSYNEQFF. J is TRBJ2-1 and V is TRBV4-2, with TRBD2 matching 11 bases. CDR1 is LGHNA and CDR2 is YNFKEQ in the germline V gene. V trimming: 4 bases; J trimming: 4 bases; junction bases outside the gene matches: 6. The length of the CDR3 is 16 residues.

The rearrangement joins TRBV27 to TRBJ1-2; D not certain. The CDR3 runs to 15 residues. V lost 6 bases and J lost 3, with 17 bases in between. Per the germline V gene, CDR1 is MNHEY and CDR2 is SMNVEV (reference sequence). The CDR3 DNA sequence: TGTGCCAGCAGCTACGAGACGGGGTCGCACTATGGCTACACCTTC. This gives the protein CASSYETGSHYGYTF.

This clone was observed a single time. The DNA of the CDR3 is TGTGCCACCAGCAGAGACGATATAGGGAGGGGCTACACCTTC. Its protein product is CATSRDDIGRGYTF. The rearrangement joins TRBV15 to TRBJ1-2; unclear D gene. The ends were cut back, 0 bases at V and 8 bases at J, with 13 bases in the middle. Germline assignment: CDR1 LNHNV and CDR2 YYDKDF (reference sequence). The CDR3 totals 14 residues.

This clone was counted once. The chain joins TRBV5-1 to TRBJ2-7; 9 bases agree with TRBD1. The junction had 4 bases not matched to a gene; V was cut back by 0 bases and J by 3 bases. Germline loops: CDR1 SGHRS, CDR2 YFSETQ. This CDR3 contains 15 residues. The CDR3 protein is CASSLESGQGYEQYF. The CDR3 DNA reads as TGCGCCAGCAGCTTGGAATCGGGACAGGGCTACGAGCAGTACTTC.

This clone was detected only once. The chain recombines TRBV4-2 with TRBJ1-2; D ambiguous. In germline, CDR1 is LGHNA, CDR2 YNFKEQ. The CDR3 runs 12 residues. Trimming stripped 0 bases from V and 6 bases from J, with 5 bases between. CDR3 sequence (DNA): TGTGCCAGCAGCCAAGAATGGGATGGCTACACCTTC. It translates to CASSQEWDGYTF.

The chain carries TRBV5-4 and TRBJ1-3, with unresolved D. The germline CDR1 and CDR2 sequences are SGHNT and YYREEE (reference sequence). The CDR3 loop spans 14 amino acids. Trimming stripped 1 base from V and 0 bases from J, with 5 bases between. For the CDR3, the DNA is TGTGCCAGCAGCTTGATGAGCTCTGGAAACACCATATATTTT. Protein product: CASSLMSSGNTIYF. The full variable domain, completed using reference TRBV5-4 and TRBJ1-3, is ETGVTQSPTHLIKTRGQQVTLRCSSQSGHNTVSWYQQALGQGPQFIFQYYREEENGRGNFPPRFSGLQFPNYSSELNVNALELDDSALYLCASSLMSSGNTIYFGEGSWLTVV.

The chain links TRBV18 to TRBJ2-1; 13 positions agree with TRBD2. The CDR3 contains 15 residues. The junction had 4 bases not matched to a gene; V was cut back by 6 bases and J by 5 bases. CDR1 and CDR2 from the germline V gene are KGHSH and LQKENI. This chain's CDR3 is CASSSGTSGNNEQFF. Here the CDR3 DNA reads TGTGCCAGCTCCTCTGGGACTAGCGGGAACAATGAGCAGTTCTTC.

This clone appeared once. V usage is TRBV5-4 and J usage is TRBJ2-7, with TRBD2 matching over 12 bases. V dropped 4 bases and J dropped 5; count of bases not matched to a gene: 7. The V gene's germline CDR1 is SGHNT and CDR2 YYREEE (reference sequence). The CDR3 length is 15 residues. In DNA form, the CDR3 reads TGTGCCAGCAGCCCGACTAGCGGGAGTTTTAACGAGCAGTACTTC. It translates to CASSPTSGSFNEQYF.

The rearrangement links TRBV28 to TRBJ2-3, with 8 bases identical to TRBD1. Germline V gene data show CDR1 as MDHEN and CDR2 as SYDVKM. The CDR3 has 16 amino acids. Losses at the gene ends were 3 bases for V and 6 bases for J; bases not matched to a gene: 11. The CDR3 region has the DNA TGTGCCAGCAGTTTCCCGACAGGGGAGAGGAAGGATACGCAGTATTTT. This gives the protein CASSFPTGERKDTQYF.

This chain uses TRBV7-2 with TRBJ2-1; maybe TRBD1 (5 bases). Trimming took off 6 bases at V and 3 bases at J, with 15 bases between the two ends. The CDR3 is made up of 15 amino acids. Germline-derived CDR1 and CDR2 are SGHTA and FQGNSA. Written as DNA, the CDR3 is TGTGCCAGCAGTAGGACACCGGAGAACTACAATGAGCAGTTCTTC. The encoded protein is CASSRTPENYNEQFF. Combining the CDR3 with reference TRBV7-2 and TRBJ2-1 gives the whole variable domain GAGVSQSPSNKVTEKGKDVELRCDPISGHTALYWYRQSLGQGLEFLIYFQGNSAPDKSGLPSDRFSAERTGGSVSTLTIQRTQQEDSAVYLCASSRTPENYNEQFFGPGTRLTVL.

This clone was counted a few times. The V gene is TRBV28, the J gene TRBJ2-5, with 10 bases aligning to TRBD1. Unmatched junction bases numbered 13, after V lost 4 bases and J lost 5 bases. The V gene's germline CDR1 is MDHEN and CDR2 SYDVKM. The CDR3 totals 17 residues. The CDR3 loop reads CASSWHFGQGVRETQYF. The CDR3 nucleotides read TGTGCCAGCAGTTGGCATTTTGGACAGGGGGTCCGGGAGACCCAGTACTTC.

The chain combines TRBV29-1 with TRBJ1-4, with D tentatively TRBD1 (6 bases). The V end was cut by 7 bases, the J end by 3 bases, with 9 bases between. The CDR3 length is 12 residues. Germline V gene sequence: CDR1 SQVTM, CDR2 ANQGSEA. The DNA of the CDR3 is TGCAGCGGCAGGACAGCTAATGAAAAACTGTTTTTT. Protein product: CSGRTANEKLFF.

The V gene is TRBV5-1, the J gene TRBJ2-5, with 7 nucleotides matching TRBD1. Germline trimming cut 0 bases from V and 5 bases from J; bases unmatched to any gene: 10. The length of the CDR3 is 16 residues. The germline CDR1 and CDR2 sequences are SGHRS and YFSETQ. The CDR3 region is CASSLVGRDRWETQYF. The DNA for the CDR3 is TGCGCCAGCAGCTTGGTTGGCCGGGACAGATGGGAGACCCAGTACTTC.

The rearrangement joins TRBV27 to TRBJ2-7; unclear D gene. This CDR3 is 14 amino acids long. The V gene lost 7 bases and the J gene lost 6 bases, with 19 bases spanning the gap. CDR1 and CDR2 (germline): MNHEY, SMNVEV (reference sequence). The chain's CDR3 is CASTCRSFTCEQYF. DNA for the CDR3: TGTGCCAGCACCTGCCGGAGCTTCACCTGCGAGCAGTACTTC.

This chain links TRBV18 with TRBJ1-5, with unresolved D. V lost 3 bases and J lost 5, with 14 bases in between. The CDR3 loop spans 15 amino acids. Looked up from germline, CDR1 is KGHSH and CDR2 is LQKENI. Here the CDR3 reads CASSPMQMRDQPQHF. The DNA of the CDR3 is TGTGCCAGCTCACCTATGCAGATGAGGGATCAGCCCCAGCATTTT. Combining the CDR3 with reference TRBV18 and TRBJ1-5 gives the whole variable domain NAGVMQNPRHLVRRRGQEARLRCSPMKGHSHVYWYRQLPEEGLKFMVYLQKENIIDESGMPKERFSAEFPKEGPSILRIQQVVRGDSAAYFCASSPMQMRDQPQHFGDGTRLSIL.

The V and J genes are TRBV6-1 and TRBJ2-3; D ambiguous. Trimming left V 4 bases short and J 4 bases short, with 12 bases between. Germline V gene lookup returns CDR1 MNHNS and CDR2 SASEGT. This CDR3 has 14 residues. The CDR3: CASSAARRADTQYF. The CDR3, as DNA: TGTGCCAGCAGTGCGGCTAGGAGAGCAGATACGCAGTATTTT.

This clone was seen only a few times. The V and J genes are TRBV28 and TRBJ1-4; D gene unclear. V shed 4 bases and J shed 1 base, with 10 bases lying between them. This CDR3 comprises 15 residues. Germline CDR1 is MDHEN and CDR2 is SYDVKM. DNA for the CDR3: TGTGCCAGCAGTTCCCACCGGGAAACTAATGAAAAACTGTTTTTT. Its protein product is CASSSHRETNEKLFF.